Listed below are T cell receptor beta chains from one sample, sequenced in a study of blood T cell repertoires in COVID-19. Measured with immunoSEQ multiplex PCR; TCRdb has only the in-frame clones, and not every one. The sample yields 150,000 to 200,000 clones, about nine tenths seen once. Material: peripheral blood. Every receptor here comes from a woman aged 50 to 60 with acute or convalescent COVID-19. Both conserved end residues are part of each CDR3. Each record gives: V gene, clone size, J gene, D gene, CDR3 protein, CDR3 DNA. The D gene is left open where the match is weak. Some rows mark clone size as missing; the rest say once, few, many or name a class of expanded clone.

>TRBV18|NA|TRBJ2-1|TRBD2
CASSRASGISYNEQFF
TGTGCCAGCTCAAGGGCTAGCGGGATTTCCTACAATGAGCAGTTCTTC
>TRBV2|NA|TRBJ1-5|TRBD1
CASMRTGGDNQPQHF
TGTGCCAGCATGCGGACAGGGGGTGACAATCAGCCCCAGCATTTT
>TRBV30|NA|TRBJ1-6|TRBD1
CAWSVGTGDSPLHF
TGTGCCTGGAGTGTAGGCACAGGGGATTCACCCCTCCACTTT
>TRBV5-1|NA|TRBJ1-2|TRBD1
CASSSKTGGSFYTF
TGCGCCAGCAGCTCAAAGACAGGGGGCTCCTTCTACACCTTC
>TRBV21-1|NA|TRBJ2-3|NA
CASSKVVRSSSTDTQYF
TGTGCCAGCAGCAAAGTAGTCAGGTCCTCTAGCACAGATACGCAGTATTTT
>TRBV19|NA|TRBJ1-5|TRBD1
CASSPGNRGHQPQHF
TGTGCCAGTAGTCCCGGGAACAGGGGGCATCAGCCCCAGCATTTT
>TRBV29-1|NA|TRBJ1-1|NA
CSADSGRSTEAFF
TGCAGCGCTGACAGCGGGCGGTCCACTGAAGCTTTCTTT
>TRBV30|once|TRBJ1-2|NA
CAWSRRYGYTF
TGTGCCTGGAGTCGGAGGTATGGCTACACCTTC
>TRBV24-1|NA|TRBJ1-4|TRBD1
CATSNQGDEKLFF
TGTGCCACCAGTAACCAGGGGGATGAAAAACTGTTTTTT
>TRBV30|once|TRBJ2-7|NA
CAWSVRGSYEQYF
TGTGCCTGGAGTGTCAGGGGCTCCTACGAGCAGTACTTC
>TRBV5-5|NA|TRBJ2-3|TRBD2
CASSWGTSGGPDTQYF
TGTGCCAGCAGCTGGGGGACTAGCGGGGGGCCAGATACGCAGTATTTT
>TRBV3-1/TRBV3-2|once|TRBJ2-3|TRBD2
CASSQRGGSTDTQYF
TGTGCCAGCAGCCAACGGGGGGGCAGCACAGATACGCAGTATTTT
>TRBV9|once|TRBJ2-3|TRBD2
CASSVTGGTQYF
TGTGCCAGCAGCGTAACGGGAGGTACGCAGTATTTT
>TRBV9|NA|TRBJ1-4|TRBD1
CASSVRGQGQEKLFF
TGTGCCAGCAGCGTAAGGGGACAGGGACAGGAAAAACTGTTTTTT
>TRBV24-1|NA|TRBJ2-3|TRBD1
CATSDPGTGSSDTQYF
TGTGCCACCAGTGATCCAGGGACAGGATCGTCGGATACGCAGTATTTT
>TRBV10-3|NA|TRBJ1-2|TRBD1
CATKTGDLWGYTF
TGTGCCACGAAAACAGGGGACTTATGGGGCTACACCTTC
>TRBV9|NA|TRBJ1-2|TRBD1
CASSPRDRGDYGYTF
TGTGCCAGCAGCCCACGGGACAGGGGAGACTATGGCTACACCTTC
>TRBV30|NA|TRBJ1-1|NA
CAWSQTPGTEAFF
TGTGCCTGGAGTCAGACCCCGGGCACTGAAGCTTTCTTT
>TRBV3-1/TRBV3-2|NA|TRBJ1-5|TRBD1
CASSQDGSRGRAQPQHF
TGTGCCAGCAGCCAAGATGGGAGCAGGGGGCGCGCTCAGCCCCAGCATTTT
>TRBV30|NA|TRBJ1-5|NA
CAWSDGVRQPQHF
TGTGCCTGGAGTGACGGGGTTAGACAGCCCCAGCATTTT
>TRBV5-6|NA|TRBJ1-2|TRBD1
CASSREGAFYGYTF
TGTGCCAGCAGTCGGGAGGGGGCTTTTTATGGCTACACCTTC
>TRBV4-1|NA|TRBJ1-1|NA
CASSLTQGTTEAFF
TGCGCCAGCAGCTTGACGCAGGGGACCACTGAAGCTTTCTTT
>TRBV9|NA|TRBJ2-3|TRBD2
CASRGGSVTDTQYF
TGTGCCAGCCGGGGCGGGAGTGTGACAGATACGCAGTATTTT
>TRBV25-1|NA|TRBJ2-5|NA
CASSELGDQNQETQYF
TGTGCCAGCAGTGAATTGGGAGACCAAAACCAAGAGACCCAGTACTTC
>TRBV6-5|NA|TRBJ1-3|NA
CASRPTGLGNTIYF
TGTGCCAGCAGACCCACAGGTCTAGGAAACACCATATATTTT
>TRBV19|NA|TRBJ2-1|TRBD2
CASTSYGGGNNEQFF
TGTGCCAGTACCTCATATGGGGGGGGGAACAATGAGCAGTTCTTC
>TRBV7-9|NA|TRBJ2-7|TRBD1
CASRSPTGGNYEQYF
TGTGCCAGCAGGTCCCCGACAGGGGGGAACTACGAGCAGTACTTC
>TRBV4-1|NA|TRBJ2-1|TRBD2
CASSQLGLAGEQFF
TGCGCCAGCAGCCAGCTAGGACTAGCGGGCGAGCAGTTCTTC
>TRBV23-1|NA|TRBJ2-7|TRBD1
CASNCPGTGVSYEQYF
TGCGCCAGTAATTGCCCCGGGACAGGGGTTTCCTACGAGCAGTACTTC
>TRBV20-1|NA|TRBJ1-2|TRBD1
CSASNRGVNYGYTF
TGCAGTGCTAGTAACAGGGGGGTAAACTATGGCTACACCTTC
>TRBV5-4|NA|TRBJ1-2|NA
CASSLSGNRPGGYTF
TGTGCCAGCAGCTTGAGCGGGAACCGGCCCGGTGGCTACACCTTC
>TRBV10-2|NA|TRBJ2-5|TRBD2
CASTPRGLAGGRGETQYF
TGCGCCAGCACCCCCCGGGGACTAGCGGGAGGGCGGGGAGAGACCCAGTACTTC
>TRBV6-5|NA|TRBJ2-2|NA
CASSRAGELFF
TGTGCCAGCAGTCGGGCCGGGGAGCTGTTTTTT
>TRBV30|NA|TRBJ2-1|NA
CAWGGGPDRAYNEQFF
TGTGCCTGGGGAGGGGGGCCGGATCGGGCCTACAATGAGCAGTTCTTC
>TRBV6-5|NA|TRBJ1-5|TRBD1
CASTYQGVSNQPQHF
TGTGCCAGCACTTACCAGGGGGTTAGCAATCAGCCCCAGCATTTT
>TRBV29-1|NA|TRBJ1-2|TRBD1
CSADTTGDYGYTF
TGCAGCGCCGACACGACAGGGGATTATGGCTACACCTTC
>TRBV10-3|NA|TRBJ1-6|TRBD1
CAISTNRGLDNSPLHF
TGTGCCATCAGCACCAACAGGGGCCTTGATAATTCACCCCTCCACTTT
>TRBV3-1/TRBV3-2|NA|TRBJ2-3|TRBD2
CASSRSGGAADTQYF
TGTGCCAGCAGTCGGAGCGGGGGGGCTGCAGATACGCAGTATTTT
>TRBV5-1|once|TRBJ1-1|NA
CASSQQGGGDTEAFF
TGCGCCAGCAGCCAGCAGGGCGGGGGGGACACTGAAGCTTTCTTT
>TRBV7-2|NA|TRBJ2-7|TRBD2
CASSATGLAGGYEQYF
TGTGCCAGCAGCGCCACGGGACTAGCGGGAGGGTACGAGCAGTACTTC
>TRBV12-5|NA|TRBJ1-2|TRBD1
CASGRMGDSETF
TGTGCTAGTGGTCGAATGGGGGACAGCGAAACCTTC
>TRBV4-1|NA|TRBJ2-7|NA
CASSQDNEQYF
TGCGCCAGCAGCCAAGATAACGAGCAGTACTTC